This T cell receptor (beta chain) was captured by sequencing in a study of cytomegalovirus exposure and HLA in healthy donors. General study results and limits: V- and J-gene trimming in TCR beta was tied to a missense DCLRE1C variant by an analysis performed later. Another analysis was done later, and it associated around 16,000 TCR beta sequences with HLA alleles at 0.05 false discovery rate. The listing of roughly 160 TCR beta chains classed them as cytomegalovirus-associated.

Though probably carrying unrecorded immune exposures, donors were nominally healthy at sampling. Trimming stripped 5 bases from V and 9 bases from J, with 14 bases between. The CDR3 is 13 amino acids. The germline gives CDR1 SGHVS, CDR2 FNYEAQ. The study ran its PCR with 60 Vbeta and 13 Jbeta primers. Sequenced by immunoSEQ multiplex PCR; TCRdb stores in-frame clones only, minus some. The data show 150,000 to 160,000 clones, with approximately 86% seen just once and about 7.1% held by the top ten. Remarks on this clone: The antigen is not known.

V usage is TRBV7-6 and J usage is TRBJ2-4, with a tentative D call TRBD1 (8 bases). Sequencing was done on a sample of PBMCs. The receptor's source is a woman between 45 and 60 years old in good health and CMV-seropositive. DNA for the CDR3: TGTGCCAGCAGCCAGGACAGGGAGGGCATTCAGTACTTC. It encodes CASSQDREGIQYF. Based on the CDR3 plus reference TRBV7-6 and TRBJ2-4, the full variable domain is GAGVSQSPRYKVTKRGQDVALRCDPISGHVSLYWYRQALGQGPEFLTYFNYEAQQDKSGLPNDRFSAERPEGSISTLTIQRTEQRDSAMYRCASSQDREGIQYFGAGTRLSVL.